These 22 T cell receptor beta chains originate from one sample sequenced in a study of breast tumors, draining lymph nodes, adjacent tissues. TCRdb analysed the multiplex PCR reads with MiXCR anew, one entry per CDR3 protein. The data contain 200,000 or so distinct CDR3 sequences, 30% to 40% of them singletons. Breast cancer patients provided tissue from their axillary draining lymph nodes. Sequenced: axillary lymph node tissue. These receptors were collected from a female donor with breast cancer. Some clones in this sample may be carry-over from other donors' samples.

This clonotype was recorded a few times. This chain uses TRBV3-1 with TRBJ2-2; D is ambiguous. Trimming pared 0 bases from V and 8 bases from J, leaving 10 bases between. This CDR3 comprises 14 residues. Germline V gene data show CDR1 as LGHDT and CDR2 as YNNKEL (reference sequence). The CDR3 sequence is CASSQDSVGGELFF. The DNA for the CDR3 is TGTGCCAGCAGCCAAGATTCAGTTGGGGGGGAGCTGTTTTTT.

This chain links TRBV19 with TRBJ2-7; the match to TRBD2 covers 14 bases. From germline, CDR1 is LNHDA and CDR2 SQIVND (reference sequence). Unmatched junction bases numbered 11, after V lost 10 bases and J lost 3 bases. CDR3 length: 16 amino acids. The CDR3 reads CATKRTSGGPGYEQYF. The CDR3 region has the DNA TGTGCCACTAAACGGACTAGCGGGGGGCCTGGCTACGAGCAGTACTTC.

This clonotype was observed many times. The chain has TRBV4-2 and TRBJ2-7; tentatively, D is TRBD1 or TRBD2 (5 bases each). The V gene lost 0 bases and the J gene lost 5 bases, with 14 bases spanning the gap. The CDR3 runs 15 residues. The germline CDR1 and CDR2 sequences are LGHNA and YNFKEQ. The CDR3 bases are TGTGCCAGCAGCCAAGAGGGGCTAGCAGGACACGAGCAGTACTTC. Its translation is CASSQEGLAGHEQYF.

This clonotype was recorded at least ten times. The rearrangement joins TRBV12-3 or TRBV12-4 to TRBJ2-3; 10 bases map to TRBD2. The CDR3 totals 15 residues. V lost 3 bases, J lost 6 bases, and 6 bases stayed unmatched. The CDR3 DNA follows: TGTGCCAGCAGTTTCTCGGGAGCGGGGGGGGATACGCAGTATTTT. It encodes CASSFSGAGGDTQYF.

In its sample, this clonotype was seen many times. The chain carries TRBV19 and TRBJ2-1; the D gene is possibly TRBD2 (6 bases). Germline V CDR1 and CDR2: LNHDA, SQIVND (reference sequence). V lost 3 bases, J lost 0 bases, and 9 bases lay in between. The CDR3 spans 15 residues. CDR3 protein: CASSMDGSSYNEQFF. CDR3 sequence (DNA): TGTGCCAGTAGTATGGACGGGAGCTCCTACAATGAGCAGTTCTTC.

This clonotype was found many times. V usage is TRBV11-2 and J usage is TRBJ1-3; D remains ambiguous. Trimming left V 1 base short and J 0 bases short, with 7 bases between. The CDR3 extends over 15 amino acids. The germline V gene encodes CDR1 SGHAT and CDR2 FQNNGV. The DNA for the CDR3 is TGTGCCAGCAGCTTAGCCCAAGCCTCTGGAAACACCATATATTTT. Its protein product is CASSLAQASGNTIYF. The complete variable domain, with remaining parts taken from reference TRBV11-2 and TRBJ1-3, reads EAGVAQSPRYKIIEKRQSVAFWCNPISGHATLYWYQQILGQGPKLLIQFQNNGVVDDSQLPKDRFSAERLKGVDSTLKIQPAKLEDSAVYLCASSLAQASGNTIYFGEGSWLTVV.

Note on this clonotype: A much more abundant neighbour one base away suggests this may be a read error. J is TRBJ2-6 and V is TRBV5-5, with a tentative D call TRBD2 (6 bases). Trimming shortened V by 4 bases and J by 1 base, and 18 bases separated the two germline ends. The CDR3 contains 18 residues. Germline V gene sequence: CDR1 SGHKS, CDR2 YYEKEE (reference sequence). CDR3 amino acids: CASSAFPAGHSGANVLTF. In nucleotides, the CDR3 is TGTGCCAGCAGCGCCTTTCCAGCGGGCCATTCTGGGGCCAACGTCCTGACTTTC.

The gene calls are TRBV14 and TRBJ2-3, with TRBD1 matching over 7 bases. CDR1 and CDR2 from the germline V gene are SGHDN and FVKESK. This CDR3 has 15 amino acids. The J segment lost 6 bases and the V segment lost 4 bases, leaving 10 bases of the junction unmatched. The CDR3 protein is CASSREQGFSDTQYF. CDR3 coding DNA: TGTGCCAGCAGCCGAGAACAGGGGTTCAGCGATACGCAGTATTTT.

This clonotype has a handful of counts. The chain has TRBV11-2 and TRBJ2-2; D gene uncertain. Germline V lookup: CDR1 SGHAT, CDR2 FQNNGV. The CDR3 has 15 amino acids. The germline V and J ends were trimmed by 0 bases and 8 bases, with 13 bases remaining between them. CDR3 amino acids: CASSLDLMAPGELFF. The CDR3 coding sequence is TGTGCCAGCAGCTTAGATCTGATGGCACCGGGGGAGCTGTTTTTT.

The rearrangement links TRBV4-3 to TRBJ1-4; 7 bases match TRBD1. Germline trimming cut 3 bases from V and 2 bases from J; bases unmatched to any gene: 3. The CDR3 is made up of 15 amino acids. Germline lookup yields CDR1 LGHNA and CDR2 YSLEER. CDR3 coding DNA: TGCGCCAGCAGCCATAGGACAGGCACTAATGAAAAACTGTTTTTT. Amino acids: CASSHRTGTNEKLFF.

The chain employs TRBV20-1 and TRBJ2-7; maybe TRBD2 (5 bases). V was pared by 2 bases and J by 6 bases, with 17 bases between. The CDR3 has 14 residues. Germline CDR1 reads DFQATT; CDR2 reads SNEGSKA (reference sequence). This chain's CDR3 is CSARISERRSEQYF. The CDR3 nucleotides are TGCAGTGCTAGAATTAGCGAGAGGAGGTCCGAGCAGTACTTC.

This clonotype was recorded many times. The chain is built from TRBV10-3 and TRBJ2-7; 7 nucleotides match TRBD2. Per the germline V gene, CDR1 is ENHRY and CDR2 is SYGVKD. V gave up 4 bases and J gave up 6 bases; unmatched junction bases: 3. The CDR3 loop spans 12 amino acids. The CDR3 protein is CAISVSSGEQYF. CDR3 sequence (DNA): TGTGCCATCAGTGTTTCTAGCGGCGAGCAGTACTTC.

This clonotype appeared many times. The CDR3 region is CASSLGRRLQPQHF. CDR3 nucleotides: TGTGCCAGCAGCTTAGGGCGCAGGTTGCAGCCCCAGCATTTT. The V gene is TRBV7-8, the J gene TRBJ1-5; no reliable D call. This CDR3 has 14 residues. Germline CDR1 and CDR2: SGHVS and FQNEAQ. The germline V and J ends were trimmed by 1 base and 7 bases, with 11 bases remaining between them.

This clonotype was picked up many times. The J gene is TRBJ1-6, the V gene TRBV18; 7 bases line up with TRBD1. Germline trimming cut 3 bases from V and 10 bases from J; bases unmatched to any gene: 0. CDR3 length: 12 amino acids. Germline CDR1 and CDR2: KGHSH and LQKENI. The CDR3 region is CASSPGQSPLHF. The CDR3 nucleotides read TGTGCCAGCTCACCGGGACAGTCACCCCTCCACTTT.

The chain uses TRBV15 and TRBJ2-7; 13 positions match TRBD2. V was clipped by 2 bases and J by 0 bases; unmatched bases: 10. CDR1 and CDR2 (germline): LNHNV, YYDKDF (reference sequence). This CDR3 is 19 amino acids long. The CDR3 loop reads CATSRTPWRLAGGSYEQYF. CDR3 sequence (DNA): TGTGCCACCAGCAGAACACCCTGGCGACTAGCGGGGGGCTCCTACGAGCAGTACTTC.

At least ten counts were recorded for this clonotype. J is TRBJ2-1 and V is TRBV12-5; 8 nucleotides match TRBD2. The CDR3 sequence is 15 residues long. Germline V gene sequence: CDR1 LGHNT, CDR2 FRNRAP. V trimming: 0 bases; J trimming: 9 bases; junction bases outside the gene matches: 7. The CDR3 protein is CASGLVGQAGAEQFF. The CDR3 DNA reads as TGTGCTAGTGGTTTGGTAGGCCAAGCGGGAGCTGAGCAGTTCTTC.

Remarks on this clonotype: Mismatch with germline at one junction end may stem from a read error. CDR3 region: CASSDQGARGNAIYF. In nucleotides, the CDR3 is TGTGCCAGCAGTGACCAGGGGGCGCGAGGAAACGCCATATATTTT. The chain is built from TRBV6-4 and TRBJ1-3, with 8 positions matching TRBD1. CDR1 is MRHNA, CDR2 SNTAGT, per germline. The CDR3 loop spans 15 amino acids.

This clonotype has a count of ten or more. Germline and junction disagree at one end, which may indicate a read error. The chain joins TRBV20-1 to TRBJ1-2; no clear D. Germline CDR1 is DFQATT and CDR2 is SNEGSKA (reference sequence). CDR3 length equals 12 residues. The CDR3 spells CSASSGYYGSTF. CDR3 DNA sequence: TGCAGTGCTAGCTCGGGATACTATGGCTCCACCTTC.

This clonotype has ten or more counts. The chain uses TRBV4-3 and TRBJ2-1, with 8 bases identical to TRBD1. Losses at the gene ends were 4 bases for V and 3 bases for J; bases not matched to a gene: 5. The CDR3 is 15 amino acids. Germline values: CDR1 LGHNA, CDR2 YSLEER. This CDR3 reads CASSPDRGGYNEQFF. CDR3 bases: TGCGCCAGCAGCCCAGACAGGGGTGGCTACAATGAGCAGTTCTTC.

Note on this clonotype: At one of its ends the junction is not consistent with the germline gene, which may arise from a read error. The V gene is TRBV2, the J gene TRBJ1-4; D unresolved. CDR1 and CDR2 from the germline V gene are SNHLY and FYNNEI. The CDR3 is 13 residues long. DNA for the CDR3: TGTGCCAGCAATGAACGGGTTAATGAAAAACTGTTTTTT. Encoded protein: CASNERVNEKLFF.

The chain joins TRBV6-5 to TRBJ2-1; D is undetermined. V lost 6 bases, J lost 5 bases, and 17 bases lay in between. Germline V gene lookup returns CDR1 MNHEY and CDR2 SVGAGI. This CDR3 is 15 amino acids long. The CDR3, as DNA: TGTGCCAGCAGCCAACCAGAGTTTTCTAACAATGAGCAGTTCTTC. Amino acids: CASSQPEFSNNEQFF.

Ten or more counts support this clonotype. The chain links TRBV6-4 to TRBJ2-1; 9 nucleotides agree with TRBD2. Germline CDR1 is MRHNA and CDR2 is SNTAGT. V lost 4 bases to trimming and J lost 8 bases; unmatched junction nucleotides: 6. CDR3 size: 14 residues. CDR3 region: CASSVAGGPDEQFF. CDR3 DNA sequence: TGTGCCAGCAGTGTTGCGGGGGGGCCTGATGAGCAGTTCTTC.